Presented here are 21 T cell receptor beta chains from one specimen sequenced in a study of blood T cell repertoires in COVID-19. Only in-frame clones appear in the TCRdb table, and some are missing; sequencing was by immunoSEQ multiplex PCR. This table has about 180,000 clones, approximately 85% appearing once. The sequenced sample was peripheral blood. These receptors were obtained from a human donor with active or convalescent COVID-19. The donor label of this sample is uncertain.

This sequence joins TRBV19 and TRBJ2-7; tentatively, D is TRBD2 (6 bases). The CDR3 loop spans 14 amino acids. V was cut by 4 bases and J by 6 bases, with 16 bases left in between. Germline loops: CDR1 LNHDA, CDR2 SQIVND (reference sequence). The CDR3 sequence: CASSNGAGPFEQYF. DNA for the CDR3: TGTGCCAGTAGTAATGGGGCGGGACCCTTCGAGCAGTACTTC.

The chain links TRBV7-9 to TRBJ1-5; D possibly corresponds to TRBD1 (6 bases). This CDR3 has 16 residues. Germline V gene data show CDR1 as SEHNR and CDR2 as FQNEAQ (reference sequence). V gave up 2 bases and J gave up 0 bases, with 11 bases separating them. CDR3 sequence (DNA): TGTGCCAGCAGCTTACAGGGGACGCATAGCAATCAGCCCCAGCATTTT. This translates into CASSLQGTHSNQPQHF.

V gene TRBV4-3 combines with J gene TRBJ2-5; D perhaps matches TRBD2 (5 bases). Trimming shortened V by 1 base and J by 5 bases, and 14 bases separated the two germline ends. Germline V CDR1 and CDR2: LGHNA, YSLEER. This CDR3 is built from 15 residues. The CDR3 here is CASSQGRAAGETQYF. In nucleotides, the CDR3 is TGCGCCAGCAGCCAAGGGCGAGCGGCTGGGGAGACCCAGTACTTC.

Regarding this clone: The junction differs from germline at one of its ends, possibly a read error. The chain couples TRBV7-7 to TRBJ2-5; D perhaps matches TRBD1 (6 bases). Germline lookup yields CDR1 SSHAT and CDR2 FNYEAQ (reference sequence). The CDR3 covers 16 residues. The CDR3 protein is CASSLSARTAQETQYF. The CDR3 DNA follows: TGTGCTAGCAGCTTATCCGCTAGGACAGCCCAAGAGACCCAGTACTTC.

The CDR3 DNA reads as TGCAGTGCTAGTCGGCAGGGAAGCCTAAAAAATCAGCCCCAGCATTTT. Its translation: CSASRQGSLKNQPQHF. The chain employs TRBV20-1 and TRBJ1-5; possibly TRBD1 for D (5 bases). This CDR3 region has 16 residues. Germline loops: CDR1 DFQATT, CDR2 SNEGSKA (reference sequence). V was shortened by 3 bases and J by 4 bases, with 19 bases between the two germline ends.

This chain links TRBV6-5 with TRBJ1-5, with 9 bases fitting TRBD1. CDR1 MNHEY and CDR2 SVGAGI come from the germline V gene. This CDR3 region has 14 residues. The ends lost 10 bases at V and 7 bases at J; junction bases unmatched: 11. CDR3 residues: CATKGDRVGQPQHF. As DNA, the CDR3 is TGTGCCACCAAGGGGGACAGGGTCGGCCAGCCCCAGCATTTT.

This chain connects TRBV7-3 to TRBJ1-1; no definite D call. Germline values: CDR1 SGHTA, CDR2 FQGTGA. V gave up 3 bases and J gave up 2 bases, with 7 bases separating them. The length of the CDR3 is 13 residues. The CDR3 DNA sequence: TGTGCCAGCAGCTTTTCGTCCAACACTGAAGCTTTCTTT. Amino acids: CASSFSSNTEAFF.

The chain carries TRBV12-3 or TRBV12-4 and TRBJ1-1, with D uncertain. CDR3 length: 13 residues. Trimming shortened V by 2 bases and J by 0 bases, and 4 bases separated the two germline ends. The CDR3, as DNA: TGTGCCAGCAGTTTACTTTTGAACACTGAAGCTTTCTTT. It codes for CASSLLLNTEAFF.

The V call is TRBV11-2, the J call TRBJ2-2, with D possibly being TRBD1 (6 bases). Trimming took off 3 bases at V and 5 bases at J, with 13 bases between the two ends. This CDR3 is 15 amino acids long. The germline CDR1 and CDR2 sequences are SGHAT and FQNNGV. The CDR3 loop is CASSLDRSGTGELFF. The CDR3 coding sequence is TGTGCCAGCAGCTTGGACAGATCAGGGACCGGGGAGCTGTTTTTT.

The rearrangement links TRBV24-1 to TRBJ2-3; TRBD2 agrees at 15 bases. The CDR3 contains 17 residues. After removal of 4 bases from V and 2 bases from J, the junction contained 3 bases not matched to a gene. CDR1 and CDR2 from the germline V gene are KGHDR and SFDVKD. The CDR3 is CATSDRTSGRATDTQYF. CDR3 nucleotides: TGTGCCACCAGTGACCGGACTAGCGGGAGGGCCACAGATACGCAGTATTTT.

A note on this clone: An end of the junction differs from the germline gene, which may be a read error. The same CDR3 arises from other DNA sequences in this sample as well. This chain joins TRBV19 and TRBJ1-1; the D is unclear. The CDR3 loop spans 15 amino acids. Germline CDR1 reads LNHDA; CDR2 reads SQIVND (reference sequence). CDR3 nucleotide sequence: TGCGCCAGTACCCCAGGATACGCCGGGGACACTGAAGCTTTCTTT. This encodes CASTPGYAGDTEAFF.

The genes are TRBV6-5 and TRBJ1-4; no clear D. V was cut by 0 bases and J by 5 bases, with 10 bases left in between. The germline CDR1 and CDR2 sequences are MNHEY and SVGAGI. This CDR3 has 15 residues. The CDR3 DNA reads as TGTGCCAGCAGTTACTCGAGCGGACCAAATGAAAAACTGTTTTTT. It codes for CASSYSSGPNEKLFF.

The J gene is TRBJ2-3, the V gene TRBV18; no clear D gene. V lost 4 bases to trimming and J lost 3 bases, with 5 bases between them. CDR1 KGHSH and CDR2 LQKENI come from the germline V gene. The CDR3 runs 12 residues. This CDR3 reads CASSLLTDTQYF. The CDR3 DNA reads TGTGCCAGCTCACTTTTAACAGATACGCAGTATTTT.

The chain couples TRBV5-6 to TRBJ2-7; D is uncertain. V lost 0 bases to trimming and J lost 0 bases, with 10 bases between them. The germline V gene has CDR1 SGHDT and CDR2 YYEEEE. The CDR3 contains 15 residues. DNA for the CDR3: TGTGCCAGCAGCTTGGGGGCAGGAAGCTCCTACGAGCAGTACTTC. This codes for CASSLGAGSSYEQYF.

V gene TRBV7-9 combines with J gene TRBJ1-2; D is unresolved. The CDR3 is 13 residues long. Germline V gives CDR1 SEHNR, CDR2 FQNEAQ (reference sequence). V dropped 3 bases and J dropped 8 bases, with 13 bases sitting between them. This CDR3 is CASSFFQDDGYTF. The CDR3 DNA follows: TGTGCCAGCAGCTTCTTCCAGGATGACGGCTACACCTTC.

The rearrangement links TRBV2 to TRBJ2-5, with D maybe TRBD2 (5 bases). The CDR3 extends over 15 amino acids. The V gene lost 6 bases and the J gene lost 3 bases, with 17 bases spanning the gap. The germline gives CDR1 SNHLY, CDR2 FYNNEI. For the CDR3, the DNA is TGTGCCAGCAGGAACTCTCCCCTAGCAGAAGAGACCCAGTACTTC. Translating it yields CASRNSPLAEETQYF. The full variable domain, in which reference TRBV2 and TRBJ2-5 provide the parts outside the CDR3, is EPEVTQTPSHQVTQMGQEVILRCVPISNHLYFYWYRQILGQKVEFLVSFYNNEISEKSEIFDDQFSVERPDGSNFTLKIRSTKLEDSAMYFCASRNSPLAEETQYFGPGTRLLVL.

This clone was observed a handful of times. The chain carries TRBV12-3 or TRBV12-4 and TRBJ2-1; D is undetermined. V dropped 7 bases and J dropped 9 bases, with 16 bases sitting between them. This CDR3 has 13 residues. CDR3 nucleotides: TGTGCCAGCACTTATACCGGCGGTGGTGAGCAGTTCTTC. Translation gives CASTYTGGGEQFF.

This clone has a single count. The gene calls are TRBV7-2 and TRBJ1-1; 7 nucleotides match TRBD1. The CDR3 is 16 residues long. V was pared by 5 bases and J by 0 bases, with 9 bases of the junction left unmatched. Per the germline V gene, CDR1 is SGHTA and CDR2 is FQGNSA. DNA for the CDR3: TGTGCCAGCAGCAAAGGACAGGAATTAATGAACACTGAAGCTTTCTTT. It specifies CASSKGQELMNTEAFF.

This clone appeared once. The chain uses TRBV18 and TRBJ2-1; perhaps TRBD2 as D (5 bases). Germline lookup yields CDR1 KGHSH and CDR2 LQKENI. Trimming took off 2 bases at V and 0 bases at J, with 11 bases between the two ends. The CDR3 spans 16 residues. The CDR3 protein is CASSPDGVSSYNEQFF. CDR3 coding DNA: TGTGCCAGCTCACCAGACGGGGTTAGCTCCTACAATGAGCAGTTCTTC.

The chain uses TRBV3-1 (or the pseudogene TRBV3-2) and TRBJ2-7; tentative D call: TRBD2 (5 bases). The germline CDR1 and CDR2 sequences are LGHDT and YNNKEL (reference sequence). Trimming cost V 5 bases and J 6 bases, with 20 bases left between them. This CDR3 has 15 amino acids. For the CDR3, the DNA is TGTGCCAGCAGCGCGCCCGGACTCCTGAGCCGCGAGCAGTACTTC. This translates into CASSAPGLLSREQYF.

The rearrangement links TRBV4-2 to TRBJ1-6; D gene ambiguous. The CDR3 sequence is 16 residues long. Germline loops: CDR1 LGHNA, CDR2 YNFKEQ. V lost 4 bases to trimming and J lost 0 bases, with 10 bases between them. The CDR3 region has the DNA TGTGCCAGCAGCCTTTCGGGGAGCTCCTATAATTCACCCCTCCACTTT. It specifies CASSLSGSSYNSPLHF.